The entry that follows covers one T cell receptor (beta chain) sequence. This entry belongs to a study of blood T cell repertoires in COVID-19. Across the whole study: Nucleic acid was either cDNA or gDNA, and it came from T cells, B-cell-depleted T cells, or PBMCs.

Followed over time, Seattle patients had been enrolled while infection was active. Repertoires were generated with immunoSEQ multiplex PCR, while TCRdb's copy carries only in-frame clones and drops some. The sample carries roughly 220,000 clones, roughly 79% recorded once. The CDR3 consists of 15 residues. Germline CDR1 LGHNA, CDR2 YSLEER. V lost 0 bases and J lost 7; bases outside the gene matches: 4. This receptor was taken from a woman older than 75 with COVID-19, enrolled during active disease. The source material was peripheral blood. The chain couples TRBV4-3 to TRBJ2-1; 9 bases are a match to TRBD2. The DNA of the CDR3 is TGCGCCAGCAGCCAAGAAATACTAGCGGGTAATGAGCAGTTCTTC. Translation: CASSQEILAGNEQFF.